This TCR beta chain was sequenced in a study of T cells in Graves' hyperthyroidism and ophthalmopathy (dated by TCRdb to the late 2010s). With respect to the entire study: Peripheral blood was sampled at the time of initial diagnosis, prior to any treatment. A discovery cohort of about 100 patients, about 44 with Graves' ophthalmopathy and 55 to 60 with stable Graves' hyperthyroidism, was used to find distinguishing TCR V-J signatures. An independent validation cohort of around 20 hyperthyroidism patients and more than 15 patients who later progressed to ophthalmopathy tested prospective prediction of ophthalmopathy. The approximately 100 discovery patients were divided at random into training and test sets in a 7:3 ratio. Thyroid tissue and blood T-cell repertoires from about six Graves' hyperthyroidism patients were also compared in the study. After blood sampling, hyperthyroidism patients were treated with methimazole at a starting dose of 30 mg daily, and ophthalmopathy patients were treated with high-dose intravenous methylprednisolone. The paper reports TCR Vbeta CDR3 sequencing of 130 to 150 peripheral blood samples: approximately 41 ophthalmopathy, some 80 hyperthyroidism and approximately 17 progressor patients. General conclusions and limits of the study: No statistical method was used to set the sample size in advance, and investigators knew the group allocation. A model built on a 13 V-J signature distinguished ophthalmopathy from stable hyperthyroidism, reaching roughly 88% sensitivity and under 84% specificity in cross-validation and 80%/75% in testing. In validation, progression to ophthalmopathy was predicted by the model with approximately 67% sensitivity and 72% to 85% specificity, a median of about 6.4 months before onset. Blood samples also contained most of the expanded thyroid clonotypes (frequency above 0.001), which suggests that blood repertoires may reflect thyroid immune responses.

The TCR beta CDR3 regions were amplified from RNA transcripts. The TCR CDR3 was subjected to a first round of RT-PCR using the HTBI primer set and the Qiagen OneStep RT-PCR kit. Libraries were constructed in a second round of multiplex PCR, after which size selection and purification were performed. Libraries were sequenced paired-end with 100 bp reads on an Illumina HiSeq2000. The authors processed their data as follows. SOAPnuke was used to process the raw data, with reads discarded if the reads contained adapters or uncalled bases, had a mean Phred below 15, or lacked an exact constant-primer or identifier match. COPE v1.2.5 was used to merge the high-quality paired reads, and each unique nucleotide sequence was defined as a clonotype. MiTCR v1.1 was used to align clonotypes to the IMGT TRBV, TRBD and TRBJ reference segments. Analysis was restricted to V-J combinations with a frequency above 0.0001, which covered 99.2% of repertoires. The TCS score was defined as F50 (clonal expansion) divided by E x V (chaos), with BLOSUM62-based TCRdist calculated between CDR3 peptides within each V-J. Welch's t-statistics and random forest reduced 450 to 600 V-J features to roughly 13, which were used in a naive Bayes classifier (R e1071). In-frame beta chains were kept once TCRdb had trimmed the public reads at Q25 with fastp and called clones with MiXCR. Each CDR3 protein appears once, grouped with its most common genes and DNA. These V and J calls derive from TCRdb rather than the authors' analysis. The sample table records fewer than 600,000 distinct CDR3 sequences; about an eighth of these occur just once. Together, the top ten hold over 15% of the sample.

The CDR3 measures 14 amino acids from cysteine to phenylalanine. Just the 42-base CDR3 DNA is kept, in frame starting at base 1. Looking up the germline V gene yields CDR1 KGHDR and CDR2 SFDVKD. V and J are truncated by 5 bases and 2 bases respectively, leaving an intervening sequence of 12 bases. Graves' hyperthyroidism was defined as stable when no progression to ophthalmopathy occurred over 18 months of follow-up. Hyperthyroidism patients were newly diagnosed, had a disease duration of under 2 months, and were aged 18 to 65 years. Any patient with an uncontrolled infection, another autoimmune disease, pregnancy or lactation was excluded. Diagnoses were based on clinical symptoms, serum thyroxine and TRAb, thyroid ultrasound and orbital computed tomography. PBMCs were isolated from 8 to 10 ml of fresh peripheral blood by Ficoll-Paque density gradient centrifugation. Total RNA was extracted using Trizol reagent, and RNA quality was assessed on an Agilent 2100 Bioanalyzer.

This clonotype was picked up many times. Its antigen has not been determined. No quality values exist for individual bases; no much larger clone is one base distant. This receptor was taken from a woman younger than 35 with Graves' hyperthyroidism. The receptor chain draws on TRBV24-1 and TRBJ2-7; TRBD1 is possibly the D segment (6 matching bases). Material for sequencing was blood. The sequence in DNA is TGTGCCACCAGTGGTGGCAGGGGCACCTACGAGCAGTACTTC. Protein translation: CATSGGRGTYEQYF.